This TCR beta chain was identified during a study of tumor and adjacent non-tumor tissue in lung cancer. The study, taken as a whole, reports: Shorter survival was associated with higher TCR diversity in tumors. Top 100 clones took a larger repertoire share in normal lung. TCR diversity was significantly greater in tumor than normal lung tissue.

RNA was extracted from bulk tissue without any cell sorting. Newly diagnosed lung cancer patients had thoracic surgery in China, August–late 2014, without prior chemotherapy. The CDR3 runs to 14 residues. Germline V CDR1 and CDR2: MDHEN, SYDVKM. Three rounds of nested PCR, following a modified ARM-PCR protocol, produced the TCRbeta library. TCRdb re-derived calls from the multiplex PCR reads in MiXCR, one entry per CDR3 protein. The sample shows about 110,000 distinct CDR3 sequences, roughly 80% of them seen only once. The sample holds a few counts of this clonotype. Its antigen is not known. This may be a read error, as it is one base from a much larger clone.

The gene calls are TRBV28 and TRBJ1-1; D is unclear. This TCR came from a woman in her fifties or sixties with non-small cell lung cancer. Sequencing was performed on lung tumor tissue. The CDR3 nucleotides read TGTGCCAGCACCCCGTCTACAATGAACACTGAAACTTTCTTT. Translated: CASTPSTMNTETFF.